The present TCR beta chain was sequenced within a study of cytomegalovirus exposure and HLA in healthy donors. Germline values: CDR1 SGHAT, CDR2 FQNNGV. CDR3 size: 18 residues. After removal of 0 bases from V and 0 bases from J, the junction contained 5 bases not matched to a gene. About this clone itself: Its antigen is undetermined.

A multiplex PCR was run with 60 Vbeta primers and 13 Jbeta primers. TCRdb keeps only in-frame clones here, not all; method: immunoSEQ multiplex PCR. This table holds around 130,000 clones, 75% to 85% found once. Study-wide points: The authors judged a highly shared variant cluster likely a sequencing artifact. A later analysis appeared to link common viral pathogens to several of the most significant clusters.

Sequenced material: PBMCs. This TCR came from a male donor in good health and CMV-seronegative. The chain joins TRBV11-2 to TRBJ2-1; 10 nucleotides line up with TRBD2. Here the CDR3 reads CASSLEQRGGSSYNEQFF. Written as DNA, the CDR3 is TGTGCCAGCAGCTTAGAACAGCGGGGGGGGAGCTCCTACAATGAGCAGTTCTTC.